The 15 T cell receptor beta chains given below trace back to one sample, sequenced in a study of CD8+CD57+ T cells in acquired aplastic anemia. Sequencing was done on patients that had shown CD8+CD57+ cell expansion by flow cytometry. According to the study, genomic DNA was the template for TCR beta VDJ and CDR3 profiling. TCRdb redid the calling of the reads with MiXCR, one entry per CDR3 protein. Of roughly 200,000 distinct CDR3 sequences in the sample, roughly 60% are singletons; the top ten hold about 42%. Material: sorted CD4+, CD8+, or CD8+CD57+ T cells (not recorded which) from PBMCs. Every receptor here comes from a human donor with aplastic anemia.

This clonotype was seen once. CDR3 in amino acids: CATSGSGWSTNEQFF. CDR3 nucleotide sequence: TGTGCCACCAGTGGTTCTGGGTGGAGCACAAATGAGCAGTTCTTC. The rearrangement links TRBV24-1 to TRBJ2-1, with D hard to call. Trimming removed 5 bases at V and 7 bases at J, with 17 bases between. CDR3 length: 15 residues. CDR1 and CDR2 (germline): KGHDR, SFDVKD.

The CDR3 region has the DNA TGTGCCAGTAGTATCGGTAGCGGGATCGCCGGGGAGCTGTTTTTT. The encoded protein is CASSIGSGIAGELFF. The chain links TRBV19 to TRBJ2-2; 8 positions agree with TRBD2. V was clipped by 3 bases and J by 6 bases; unmatched bases: 6. Germline V gives CDR1 LNHDA, CDR2 SQIVND (reference sequence). This CDR3 is built from 15 residues. Full variable domain (remainder filled in from reference TRBV19 and TRBJ2-2): DGGITQSPKYLFRKEGQNVTLSCEQNLNHDAMYWYRQDPGQGLRLIYYSQIVNDFQKGDIAEGYSVSREKKESFPLTVTSAQKNPTAFYLCASSIGSGIAGELFFGEGSRLTVL.

This clonotype came up many times. The rearrangement uses TRBV7-3 and TRBJ2-3; TRBD2 matches 10 bases. The junction had 7 bases not matched to a gene; V was cut back by 5 bases and J by 5 bases. The CDR3 has 15 amino acids. CDR1 is SGHTA, CDR2 FQGTGA, per germline. CDR3 in amino acids: CASSLSGGAKDTQYF. CDR3 nucleotides: TGTGCCAGCAGCCTCAGCGGGGGGGCCAAAGATACGCAGTATTTT.

This chain joins TRBV7-2 and TRBJ2-7; no clear D gene. CDR1 is SGHTA, CDR2 FQGNSA, per germline. V was shortened by 5 bases and J by 3 bases, with 20 bases between the two germline ends. There are 16 residues in the CDR3. This CDR3 reads CASSPSRPNRGYEQYF. The CDR3 bases are TGTGCCAGCAGCCCCTCACGACCAAATAGAGGCTACGAGCAGTACTTC.

V usage is TRBV2 and J usage is TRBJ1-5; D uncertain. With 7 bases removed from V and 1 base from J, the gap between germline ends came to 14 bases. Germline-derived CDR1 and CDR2 are SNHLY and FYNNEI. CDR3 length: 15 amino acids. This chain's CDR3 is CASIPSRASNQPQHF. CDR3 in DNA: TGTGCCAGCATCCCTAGCAGAGCGAGCAATCAGCCCCAGCATTTT.

The chain uses TRBV15 and TRBJ2-7, with D possibly being TRBD1 (6 bases). Deletions cut 3 bases from V and 6 bases from J, with 12 bases between. The CDR3 runs to 13 residues. Germline CDR1 LNHNV, CDR2 YYDKDF (reference sequence). Here the CDR3 reads CATSSEGGPEQYF. DNA of the CDR3: TGTGCCACCAGCAGTGAAGGGGGACCCGAGCAGTACTTC.

The J gene is TRBJ1-3, the V gene TRBV7-9; D is unresolved. This CDR3 region has 16 residues. Trimming removed 2 bases at V and 9 bases at J, with 20 bases between. CDR1 is SEHNR, CDR2 FQNEAQ, per germline (reference sequence). The CDR3 here is CASSLRVTVGEGTIYF. CDR3 in DNA: TGTGCCAGCAGCTTAAGGGTCACAGTCGGCGAGGGCACCATATATTTT.

The chain recombines TRBV19 with TRBJ1-1; 8 bases fit TRBD1. The CDR3 consists of 14 residues. The germline CDR1 and CDR2 sequences are LNHDA and SQIVND (reference sequence). The V gene end was trimmed by 5 bases and the J gene end by 5 bases; junction bases not matched to a gene: 7. In nucleotides, the CDR3 is TGTGCCAGTAGTTGGCAGCGGGACAGGACTGAAGCTTTCTTT. Protein product: CASSWQRDRTEAFF. The entire variable domain, with the rest obtained from reference TRBV19 and TRBJ1-1, is as follows: DGGITQSPKYLFRKEGQNVTLSCEQNLNHDAMYWYRQDPGQGLRLIYYSQIVNDFQKGDIAEGYSVSREKKESFPLTVTSAQKNPTAFYLCASSWQRDRTEAFFGQGTRLTVV.

This clonotype was detected ten times or more. J is TRBJ2-3 and V is TRBV7-2; D is ambiguous. Between the trimmed V and J ends, which lost 0 bases and 2 bases, there was a span of 6 bases. The CDR3 runs 14 residues. The V gene's germline CDR1 is SGHTA and CDR2 FQGNSA. The CDR3 sequence: CASSLAVPTDTQYF. The CDR3 coding sequence is TGTGCCAGCAGCTTAGCGGTCCCCACAGATACGCAGTATTTT. The complete variable domain, with remaining parts taken from reference TRBV7-2 and TRBJ2-3, reads GAGVSQSPSNKVTEKGKDVELRCDPISGHTALYWYRQSLGQGLEFLIYFQGNSAPDKSGLPSDRFSAERTGGSVSTLTIQRTQQEDSAVYLCASSLAVPTDTQYFGPGTRLTVL.

This clonotype was counted only a few times. The V and J genes are TRBV20-1 and TRBJ1-6, with 7 bases fitting TRBD1. Trimming cost V 1 base and J 6 bases; bases outside gene matches: 6. The germline V gene encodes CDR1 DFQATT and CDR2 SNEGSKA (reference sequence). This CDR3 contains 15 residues. This chain's CDR3 is CSARGVTGINSPLHF. Here the CDR3 DNA reads TGCAGTGCTAGAGGGGTGACAGGGATTAATTCACCCCTCCACTTT.

The chain employs TRBV5-1 and TRBJ2-3; 11 nucleotides match TRBD2. There are 17 residues in the CDR3. Germline lookup yields CDR1 SGHRS and CDR2 YFSETQ. V was pared by 1 base and J by 4 bases, with 8 bases of the junction left unmatched. The CDR3: CASSLMASGGPADTQYF. The CDR3 DNA follows: TGCGCCAGCAGCTTGATGGCTAGCGGGGGGCCTGCAGATACGCAGTATTTT.

The V call is TRBV5-1, the J call TRBJ1-1, with a possible D match to TRBD1 (5 bases). CDR1 is SGHRS, CDR2 YFSETQ, per germline. Between the trimmed V and J ends, which lost 4 bases and 5 bases, there was a span of 18 bases. The CDR3 spans 15 residues. For the CDR3, the DNA is TGCGCCAGCAGCACGGGTCAGGGACCGTTGACTGAAGCTTTCTTT. Its protein product is CASSTGQGPLTEAFF.

This sequence joins TRBV4-1 and TRBJ2-7; D gene unclear. From germline, CDR1 is MGHRA and CDR2 YSYEKL. The CDR3 has 12 residues. Trimming took 4 bases from V and 9 from J, leaving 13 bases between them. CDR3 sequence: CASSLSGSGQYF. CDR3 sequence (DNA): TGCGCCAGCAGCCTGTCAGGTTCGGGGCAGTACTTC.

The genes are TRBV5-1 and TRBJ2-5; D is perhaps TRBD1 (6 bases). The CDR3 has 15 amino acids. V lost 0 bases, J lost 2 bases, and 11 bases lay in between. The V gene's germline CDR1 is SGHRS and CDR2 YFSETQ. The CDR3 loop is CASSLADRPQETQYF. For the CDR3, the DNA is TGCGCCAGCAGCTTGGCCGACAGGCCGCAAGAGACCCAGTACTTC. The full variable domain, completed using reference TRBV5-1 and TRBJ2-5, is KAGVTQTPRYLIKTRGQQVTLSCSPISGHRSVSWYQQTPGQGLQFLFEYFSETQRNKGNFPGRFSGRQFSNSRSEMNVSTLELGDSALYLCASSLADRPQETQYFGPGTRLLVL.

The J gene is TRBJ2-7, the V gene TRBV2; TRBD1 aligns across 9 bases. Germline values: CDR1 SNHLY, CDR2 FYNNEI. The CDR3 spans 13 residues. The CDR3 protein is CATRTGVFHEQYF. CDR3 sequence (DNA): TGTGCTACGCGGACAGGGGTTTTCCACGAGCAGTACTTC.